This TCR beta chain was observed in a study of T cells in Graves' hyperthyroidism and ophthalmopathy (dated by TCRdb to between 2019 and 2020). As for the study more broadly: Peripheral blood was sampled at the time of initial diagnosis, prior to any treatment. Prospective prediction of ophthalmopathy was tested in an independent validation cohort of 18 to 20 hyperthyroidism patients and 17 patients who later progressed to ophthalmopathy. To identify TCR V-J signatures that set the groups apart, the researchers used a discovery cohort of 100 patients, made up of under 50 with Graves' ophthalmopathy and about 60 with stable Graves' hyperthyroidism. According to the paper, TCR Vbeta CDR3 sequencing was carried out on over 130 peripheral blood samples, which came from more than 40 ophthalmopathy, fewer than 80 hyperthyroidism and roughly 17 progressor patients. The roughly 99 discovery patients were divided at random into training and test sets in a 7:3 ratio. The study also compared thyroid tissue and blood T-cell repertoires from about six Graves' hyperthyroidism patients. After sampling, hyperthyroidism patients received methimazole starting at 30 mg daily, and ophthalmopathy patients received high-dose intravenous methylprednisolone. General conclusions and limits of the study: A model built on a 13 V-J signature distinguished ophthalmopathy from stable hyperthyroidism, reaching 87.88% sensitivity and about 81% specificity in cross-validation and 80%/75% in testing. Most expanded thyroid clonotypes (frequency above 0.001) were also detected in blood, a finding suggesting that blood repertoires may reflect thyroid immune responses. Sample size was not statistically predetermined, and blinding of investigators to group allocation was not performed. In validation, progression to ophthalmopathy was predicted by the model with approximately 67% sensitivity and under 85% specificity, a median of approximately 7.1 months before onset.

Germline trimming amounts to 5 bases on V and 7 bases on J, with 8 as the count of junction bases outside the gene matches. The CDR1 and CDR2 encoded by the germline V gene are MDHEN and SYDVKM. Inclusive of the bounding cysteine and phenylalanine, the CDR3 is 14 residues long. The sequence is cut down to CDR3 DNA, 42 bases in frame from base 1. The TCR beta CDR3 regions were amplified from the RNA transcripts. The first round of RT-PCR for the TCR CDR3 was performed with the HTBI primer set and the Qiagen OneStep RT-PCR kit. A second multiplex PCR round built the libraries, followed by size selection and purification. Libraries were sequenced paired-end with 100 bp reads on an Illumina HiSeq2000. Per the authors' processing: SOAPnuke was used to process the raw data, throwing out any read that contained adapters or uncalled bases, had a mean Phred below 15, or lacked an exact constant-primer or identifier match. COPE v1.2.5 was used to merge high-quality paired reads, and clonotypes were defined as unique nucleotide sequences. MiTCR v1.1 was used to align clonotypes to the IMGT TRBV, TRBD and TRBJ reference segments. The analysis was restricted to V-J combinations with a frequency above 0.0001, which together covered just over 99% of the repertoires. A TCS score was defined as the ratio of F50 (clonal expansion) to E x V (chaos), with BLOSUM62-based TCRdist applied between CDR3 peptides within each V-J. Welch's t-statistics and random forest reduced some 510 V-J features to roughly 13, which were used in a naive Bayes classifier (R e1071). Starting from the raw public reads, TCRdb applied fastp trimming at Q25, assembled clones with MiXCR and retained in-frame beta chains. Each CDR3 protein appears once, grouped with its most common genes and DNA. Clone size and V and J calls follow TCRdb, not the original study. The sample table shows around 370,000 distinct CDR3 sequences, and 18% are seen once. The top ten clonotypes cover 40% of the sample.

As regards this clonotype: There is no known antigen for this receptor. Base qualities were left out, and no much larger clone turns up one base away.

Moderately to severely active disease, a Clinical Activity Score of at least 3, a NOSPECS grade of at least 4, and a duration under 3 months were present in ophthalmopathy patients. Exclusion was applied to patients with uncontrolled infections, other autoimmune diseases, pregnancy or lactation. Diagnoses were established on the basis of clinical symptoms, serum thyroxine and TRAb, thyroid ultrasound, and orbital computed tomography. PBMCs were separated from 7.5 to 10 ml of fresh peripheral blood using Ficoll-Paque density gradient centrifugation. Total RNA was extracted using Trizol reagent, and RNA quality was assessed on an Agilent 2100 Bioanalyzer.

Specimen: blood. The receptor was isolated from a man aged 18 to 29 with Graves' ophthalmopathy. The V and J segments used are TRBV28 and TRBJ1-2, and 9 junctional nucleotides match TRBD1. The CDR3 has the sequence CASSAAGTGSGYTF. The nucleotide sequence reads TGTGCCAGCAGTGCCGCCGGGACAGGGTCTGGCTACACCTTC.